This TCR beta chain was found in a study of cytomegalovirus exposure and HLA in healthy donors. Broader study findings: Sequences of the TCR beta chain were said to predict the HLA-A and HLA-B alleles of most subjects accurately. In a later analysis, TCR beta V- and J-gene trimming showed a link to a missense DCLRE1C variant. CMV serostatus was the sole immune exposure data available.

From germline, CDR1 is SGHDT and CDR2 YYEEEE. Trimming pared 3 bases from V and 7 bases from J, leaving 14 bases between. This CDR3 contains 15 residues. Primers included in the PCR were 60 Vbeta and 13 Jbeta primers. This table comes from immunoSEQ multiplex PCR, and its TCRdb copy is limited to in-frame clones, with some not included. Found here are 200,000 to 250,000 clones, about 74% of them singletons; the top ten hold 1.8%. Notes on this clone: What it binds is not known.

This clonotype was sampled from a woman aged 25 to 39 in good health and CMV-seronegative. V gene TRBV5-6 combines with J gene TRBJ1-6; perhaps TRBD1 as D (6 bases). Sequencing was done on a sample of PBMCs. The CDR3 nucleotides read TGTGCCAGCAGCTCCCGGGACACATACAATTCACCCCTCCACTTT. Encoded protein: CASSSRDTYNSPLHF.